The subject of this entry is one T cell receptor beta chain. These data belong to a study of control samples from healthy donors and cancer patients. Sequencing was performed with immunoSEQ multiplex PCR; in TCRdb, only in-frame clones are kept and a portion is missing. The sample holds 110,000 to 150,000 clones, roughly 90% seen once. The junction had 5 bases not matched to a gene; V was cut back by 8 bases and J by 9 bases. The CDR3 runs to 12 residues. Germline-derived CDR1 and CDR2 are SGHNT and YENEEA. The sample consisted of blood. The V call is TRBV11-3, the J call TRBJ2-1, with TRBD1 identical over 9 bases. This TCR derives from a man aged 30-40 years in good health. CDR3: CASGTGYLEQFF. CDR3 DNA: TGTGCCAGCGGGACAGGGTACCTTGAGCAGTTCTTC.